Listed here is a single TCR beta chain. Its antigen is not yet known. Base qualities are not recorded, but no much larger clone differs from it by a single base. The data originate from a study of shared T cell receptors in the human thymus (dated by TCRdb to the early 2020s). In the study overall: The study investigated the way shared, self-reactive T-cell receptor alpha chains are produced in the human thymus.

Libraries came from the immunoSEQ multiplex PCR assay. TCRdb holds this immuneACCESS table with in-frame rearrangements only. Some clones are missing; in checked studies, unresolved V genes explain under half, and the rest has no known cause. For this sample there are 640,000 or so clones; around 87% appear just once. Together, the top ten hold over 0.008% of the sample. These data also featured in a second study, about human thymus T cells. From the second report: Donors were immunologically healthy infants undergoing open corrective cardiac surgery for congenital heart defects in Finland. Thymus tissue was collected as surgical resects that were removed during corrective cardiac surgery. V and J gene segment usage appeared biased in both thymic and peripheral blood repertoires. The related research found that thymic TCR repertoires overlapped highly between unrelated individuals. The study used about 8 infant thymus samples plus four related peripheral blood samples to characterize TCR alpha and beta repertoires. Donor ages ranging from about 7 to 250 days were recorded, and several male and a couple of female infants were included in the cohort. After being mechanically released from the tissue, thymocytes were kept at -70 degrees C in pellets of roughly 10-30 million cells. A QIAsymphony instrument was used to extract genomic DNA from frozen cell pellets. TCRB and TCRAD loci were amplified from a standardized quantity of quality-controlled genomic DNA using the immunoSEQ multiplex PCR assay. The V(D)J region was spanned by amplicons of a length sufficient to cover the CDR3 and to identify V and J genes. The amplicons were sequenced on an Illumina platform via the commercial immunoSEQ service. Corrections for primer bias and sequencing errors followed previously described methods, while TCRAD and TCRB definitions were based on the IMGT database. The repertoires were analysed using immunoSEQ Analyzer 3.0 and VDJTools for basic statistics, V/J segment usage, diversity estimates, rarefaction and pairwise overlap. Chao1, ChaoE, Efron-Thisted, Shannon and inverse Simpson indices were used to estimate diversity, which was also estimated on datasets down-sampled to the smallest sample. Repertoire overlap was determined by strict matching of CDR3 nucleotide sequence, V gene and J gene, and Jaccard-based multidimensional scaling clustering was applied. On average, thymus samples gave 750,000 to 950,000 unique TCRB clonotypes, whereas blood samples gave roughly 86,000.

The TCR sequence derives from a boy younger than two with a congenital heart defect. Donor details come from another sample of the same person, matched by shared clones. Input material: thymocytes.

The CDR3 region has the sequence CASSRTQGATEAFF. At the DNA level, the sequence is TGCGCCAGCAGCCGTACACAGGGGGCAACTGAAGCTTTCTTT. The receptor chain draws on TRBV4-3 and TRBJ1-1, with 9 bases aligning to TRBD1. Taken from cysteine to phenylalanine, the CDR3 has 14 residues. The read is trimmed to its CDR3 DNA, 42 bases read in frame from base 1. Unmatched junction bases come to 5, with V trimmed by 4 bases and J by 5 bases. CDR1 LGHNA and CDR2 YSLEER are derived from the germline V gene.